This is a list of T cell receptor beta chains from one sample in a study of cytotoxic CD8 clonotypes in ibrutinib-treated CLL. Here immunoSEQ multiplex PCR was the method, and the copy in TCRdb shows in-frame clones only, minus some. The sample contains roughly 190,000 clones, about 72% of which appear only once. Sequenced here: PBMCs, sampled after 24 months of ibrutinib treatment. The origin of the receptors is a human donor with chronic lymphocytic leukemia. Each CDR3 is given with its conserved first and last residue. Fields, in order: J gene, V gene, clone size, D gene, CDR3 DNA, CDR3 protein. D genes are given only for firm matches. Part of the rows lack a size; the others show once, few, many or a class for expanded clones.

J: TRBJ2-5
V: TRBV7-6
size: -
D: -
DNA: TGTGCCAGCAGCTTAGGATTTCTAGAAGAGACCCAGTACTTC
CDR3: CASSLGFLEETQYF

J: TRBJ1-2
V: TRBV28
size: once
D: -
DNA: TGTGCCAGTCGCAGGGGACTAGCTAACTATGGCTACACCTTC
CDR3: CASRRGLANYGYTF

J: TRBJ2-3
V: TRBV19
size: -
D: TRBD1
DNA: TGTGCCAGTAGCGGGACAGGGTACGCAGATACGCAGTATTTT
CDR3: CASSGTGYADTQYF

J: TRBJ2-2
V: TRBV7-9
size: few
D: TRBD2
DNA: TGTGCCAGCAGCTCGGGACTAGCGGGAGATGACACCGGGGAGCTGTTTTTT
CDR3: CASSSGLAGDDTGELFF

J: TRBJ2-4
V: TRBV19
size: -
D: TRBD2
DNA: TGTGCCAGTAGTCGAGCGGGGCTAGCCAAAAACATTCAGTACTTC
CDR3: CASSRAGLAKNIQYF

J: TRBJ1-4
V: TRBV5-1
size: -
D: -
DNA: TGCGCCAGCAGCGTACCGGAAGGGACTAATGAAAAACTGTTTTTT
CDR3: CASSVPEGTNEKLFF

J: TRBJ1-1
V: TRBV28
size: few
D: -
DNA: TGTGCCAGCAGCCCGTGGGTTACTTCGAACACTGAAGCTTTCTTT
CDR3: CASSPWVTSNTEAFF

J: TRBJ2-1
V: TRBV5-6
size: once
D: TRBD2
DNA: TGTGCCAGCAGCTTCGGGAGGGGGAATGAGCAGTTCTTC
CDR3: CASSFGRGNEQFF

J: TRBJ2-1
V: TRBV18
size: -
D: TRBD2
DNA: TGTGCCAGCTCACGTGGCTCATCGACTAGCGGGACGACCTCCTACAATGAGCAGTTCTTC
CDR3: CASSRGSSTSGTTSYNEQFF

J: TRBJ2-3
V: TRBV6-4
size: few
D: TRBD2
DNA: TGTGCCAGACGGACTAGCGGGAGTGGGGCCACAGATACGCAGTATTTT
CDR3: CARRTSGSGATDTQYF

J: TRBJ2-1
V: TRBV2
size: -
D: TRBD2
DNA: TGTGCCAGCAGTGAGGTGACTAGCGGGCCATACAATGAGCAGTTCTTC
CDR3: CASSEVTSGPYNEQFF

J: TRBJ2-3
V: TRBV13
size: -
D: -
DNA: TGTGCCAGCAGCTCTAGCACAGATACGCAGTATTTT
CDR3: CASSSSTDTQYF

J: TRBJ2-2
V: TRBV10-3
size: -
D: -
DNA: TGTGCCATCACCACAGAATTGGCCGGGGAGCTGTTTTTT
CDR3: CAITTELAGELFF

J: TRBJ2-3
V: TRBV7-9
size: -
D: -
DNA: TGTGCCAGCAGCTTCGGTAGCGGATTCACAGATACGCAGTATTTT
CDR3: CASSFGSGFTDTQYF

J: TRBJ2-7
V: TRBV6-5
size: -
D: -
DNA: TGTGCCAGCAGCTCTGTAGGGGGCGGGAGGCTTGGAAAGTACTTC
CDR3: CASSSVGGGRLGKYF

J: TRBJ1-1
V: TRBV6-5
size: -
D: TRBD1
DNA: TGTGCCAGCAGTTACGCGACCACAGGGGGCGCCGGTGAAGCTTTCTTT
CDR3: CASSYATTGGAGEAFF

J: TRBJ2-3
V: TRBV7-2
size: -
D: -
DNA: TGTGCCAGCAGCCCCTATGGGGCTAGCGCAGGGAATACGCAGTATTTT
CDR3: CASSPYGASAGNTQYF

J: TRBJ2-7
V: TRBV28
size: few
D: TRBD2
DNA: TGTGCCAGCAGTTTAGCCCGGGAGGGAGGGTACGAGCAGTACTTC
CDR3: CASSLAREGGYEQYF

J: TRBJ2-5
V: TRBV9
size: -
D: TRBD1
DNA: TGTGCCAGCAGCGTAGGACACCGGGACAGGGGAGAGACCCAGTACTTC
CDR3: CASSVGHRDRGETQYF

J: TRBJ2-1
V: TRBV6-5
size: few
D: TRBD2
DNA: TGTGCCAGCAGGGCCGGGACTACCAACAATGAGCAGTTCTTC
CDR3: CASRAGTTNNEQFF

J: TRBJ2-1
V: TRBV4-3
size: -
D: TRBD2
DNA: TGCGCCAGCAGCCAAGATCGAAGACTAGCGTGGTACAATGAGCAGTTCTTC
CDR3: CASSQDRRLAWYNEQFF

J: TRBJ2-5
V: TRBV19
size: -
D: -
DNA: TGTGCCAGTAGTACTACAGGGGAGACCCAGTACTTC
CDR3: CASSTTGETQYF

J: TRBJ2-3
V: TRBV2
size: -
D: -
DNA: TGTGCCAGCAGTGAAGGCGCAGATACGCAGTATTTT
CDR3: CASSEGADTQYF

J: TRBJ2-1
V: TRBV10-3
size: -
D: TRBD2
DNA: TGTGCCATCAGGGATACTACTAGCGGGAGGGCCAGGGATGAGCAGTTCTTC
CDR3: CAIRDTTSGRARDEQFF

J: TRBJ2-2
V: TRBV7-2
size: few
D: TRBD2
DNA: TGTGCCAGCAGCTTGGCGGGAGAGGGGGAGCTGTTTTTT
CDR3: CASSLAGEGELFF

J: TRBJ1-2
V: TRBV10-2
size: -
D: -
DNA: TGCGCCAGCAGTGCGCCACCTAGGACAGCTAACTATGGCTACACCTTC
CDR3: CASSAPPRTANYGYTF

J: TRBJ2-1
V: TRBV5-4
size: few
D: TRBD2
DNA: TGTGCCAGCAGCTTGGAAGCGGGAGTATACAATGAGCAGTTCTTC
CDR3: CASSLEAGVYNEQFF

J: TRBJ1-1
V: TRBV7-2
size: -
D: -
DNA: TGTGCCAGCAGCGCCTGGGCGGCCCCCCAATATGGAGCTTTCTTT
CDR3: CASSAWAAPQYGAFF

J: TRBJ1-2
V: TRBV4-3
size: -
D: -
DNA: TGCGCCAGCAGCCTAGAGGACAGAGGCTATGGCTACACCTTC
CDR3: CASSLEDRGYGYTF

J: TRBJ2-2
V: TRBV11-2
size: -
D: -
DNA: TGTGCCAGCAGCTTAAAACGGGACACCGGGGAGCTGTTTTTT
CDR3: CASSLKRDTGELFF

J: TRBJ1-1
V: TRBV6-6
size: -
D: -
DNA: TGTGCCAGCAGTTCCCAGAGGGTTACTGAAGCTTTCTTT
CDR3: CASSSQRVTEAFF

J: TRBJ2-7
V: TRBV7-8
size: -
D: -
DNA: TGTGCCAGCAGCTTAGACAGAACAAGGGAGCAGTACTTC
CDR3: CASSLDRTREQYF